The 3 T cell receptor beta chains in this list originate from one sample, sequenced in a study of blood T cell repertoires in COVID-19. Sequencing used immunoSEQ multiplex PCR; TCRdb keeps in-frame clones, though not all of them. The sample holds 60,000 to 75,000 clones; approximately 89% are singletons and the top ten take around 6.3%. Sequenced: peripheral blood. Receptors were obtained from a man between 60 and 75 years old with acute or convalescent COVID-19.

V and J are TRBV7-2 and TRBJ2-3, with 7 bases fitting TRBD2. The CDR3 covers 14 residues. V lost 3 bases and J lost 5; bases outside the gene matches: 5. The V gene's germline CDR1 is SGHTA and CDR2 FQGNSA. This CDR3 reads CASSFNPGGDTQYF. CDR3 coding DNA: TGTGCCAGCAGCTTCAATCCGGGGGGAGATACGCAGTATTTT.

The chain is built from TRBV4-3 and TRBJ1-4; D is ambiguous. The CDR3 has 15 amino acids. The ends were cut back, 1 base at V and 3 bases at J, with 9 bases in the middle. The germline gives CDR1 LGHNA, CDR2 YSLEER. The CDR3 is CASSQVRGPNEKLFF. The CDR3, as DNA: TGCGCCAGCAGCCAAGTTCGCGGCCCTAATGAAAAACTGTTTTTT.

The J gene is TRBJ1-1, the V gene TRBV14; 7 positions agree with TRBD1. The germline V gene has CDR1 SGHDN and CDR2 FVKESK. The CDR3 has 16 amino acids. The V segment lost 2 bases and the J segment 3 bases; nucleotides outside the gene matches: 9. The chain's CDR3 is CASSQKLGGWDTEAFF. The CDR3 bases are TGTGCCAGCAGCCAAAAACTAGGGGGCTGGGACACTGAAGCTTTCTTT.